This T cell receptor (beta chain) originates from a study of blood T cells in healthy people across ages. Using a J-beta primer mix together with a sample-barcoded 5' primer, a second PCR was run for about 7 to 12 cycles. Each of the cDNA molecules was tagged by a template-switch adaptor with 12 random nucleotides. TCRdb processed the 5' RACE reads anew with MiXCR; each CDR3 protein has one entry. The data contain hundreds of thousands of distinct CDR3 sequences, roughly 64% of them singletons. Comments on this clonotype: The antigen remains undetermined.

In germline, CDR1 is MNHEY, CDR2 SVGAGI. The CDR3 loop spans 13 amino acids. The V gene end was trimmed by 5 bases and the J gene end by 2 bases; junction bases not matched to a gene: 2. Overall study results and limits: It was found that TCR beta diversity correlated strongly with the percentage of naive T cells.

Specimen: blood. This chain joins TRBV6-5 and TRBJ2-7; 8 bases line up with TRBD1. This clonotype was sampled from a man between 25 and 39 years old in good health. The CDR3 loop reads CASSTDRAYEQYF. Here the CDR3 DNA reads TGTGCCAGCAGTACGGACAGGGCCTACGAGCAGTACTTC.